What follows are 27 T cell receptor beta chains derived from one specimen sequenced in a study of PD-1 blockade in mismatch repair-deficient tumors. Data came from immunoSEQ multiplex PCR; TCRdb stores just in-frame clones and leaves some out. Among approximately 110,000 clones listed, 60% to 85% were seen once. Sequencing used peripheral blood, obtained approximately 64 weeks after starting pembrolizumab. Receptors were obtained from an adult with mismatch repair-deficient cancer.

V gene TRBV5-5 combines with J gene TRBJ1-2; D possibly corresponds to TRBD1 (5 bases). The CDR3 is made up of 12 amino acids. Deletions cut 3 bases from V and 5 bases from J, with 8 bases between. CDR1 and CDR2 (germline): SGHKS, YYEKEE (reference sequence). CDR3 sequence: CASSSDRYGYTF. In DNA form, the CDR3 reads TGTGCCAGCAGCTCCGACAGATATGGCTACACCTTC.

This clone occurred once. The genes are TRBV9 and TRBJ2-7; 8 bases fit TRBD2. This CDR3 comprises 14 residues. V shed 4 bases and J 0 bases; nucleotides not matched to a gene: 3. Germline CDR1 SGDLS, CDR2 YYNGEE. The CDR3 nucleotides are TGTGCCAGCAGCTCAAGCGGGAGCTCCTACGAGCAGTACTTC. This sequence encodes CASSSSGSSYEQYF.

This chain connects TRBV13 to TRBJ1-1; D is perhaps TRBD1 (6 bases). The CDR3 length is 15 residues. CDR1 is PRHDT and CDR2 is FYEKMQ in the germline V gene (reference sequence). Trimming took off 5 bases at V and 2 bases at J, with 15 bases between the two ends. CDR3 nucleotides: TGTGCCAGCAGCACGGACAGCTTACCAAACACTGAAGCTTTCTTT. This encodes CASSTDSLPNTEAFF.

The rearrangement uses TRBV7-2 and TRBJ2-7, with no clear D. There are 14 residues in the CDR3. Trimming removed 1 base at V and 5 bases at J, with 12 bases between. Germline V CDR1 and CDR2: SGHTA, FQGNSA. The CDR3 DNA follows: TGTGCCAGCAGCTTAGACCCTTCTAGTGACGAGCAGTACTTC. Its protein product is CASSLDPSSDEQYF.

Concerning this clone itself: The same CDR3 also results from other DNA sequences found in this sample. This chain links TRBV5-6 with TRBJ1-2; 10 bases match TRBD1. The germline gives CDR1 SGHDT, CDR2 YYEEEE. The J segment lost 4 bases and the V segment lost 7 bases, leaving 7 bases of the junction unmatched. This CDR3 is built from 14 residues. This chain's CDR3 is CASRDRGRTYGYTF. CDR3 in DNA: TGTGCCAGCCGAGACAGGGGGCGCACCTATGGCTACACCTTC.

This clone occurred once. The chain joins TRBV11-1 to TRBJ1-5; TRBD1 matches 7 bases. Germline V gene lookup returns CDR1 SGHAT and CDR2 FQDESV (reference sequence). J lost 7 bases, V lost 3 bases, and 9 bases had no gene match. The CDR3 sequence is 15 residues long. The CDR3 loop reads CASSLTGSDRQPQHF. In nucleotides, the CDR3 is TGTGCCAGCAGCTTGACAGGGTCCGACCGCCAGCCCCAGCATTTT.

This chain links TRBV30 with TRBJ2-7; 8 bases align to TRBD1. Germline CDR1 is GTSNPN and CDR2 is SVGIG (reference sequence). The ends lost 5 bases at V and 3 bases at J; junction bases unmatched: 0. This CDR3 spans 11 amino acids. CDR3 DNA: TGTGCCTGGGACAGGGGCTACGAGCAGTACTTC. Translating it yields CAWDRGYEQYF.

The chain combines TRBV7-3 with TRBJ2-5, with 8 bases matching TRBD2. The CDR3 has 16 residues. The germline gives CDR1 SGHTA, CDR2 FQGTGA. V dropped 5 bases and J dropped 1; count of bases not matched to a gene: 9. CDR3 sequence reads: CASSPGSGNIQETQYF. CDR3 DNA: TGTGCCAGCAGCCCCGGTAGCGGGAATATCCAAGAGACCCAGTACTTC. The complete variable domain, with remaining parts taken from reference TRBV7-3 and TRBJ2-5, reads GAGVSQTPSNKVTEKGKYVELRCDPISGHTALYWYRQSLGQGPEFLIYFQGTGAADDSGLPNDRFFAVRPEGSVSTLKIQRTERGDSAVYLCASSPGSGNIQETQYFGPGTRLLVL.

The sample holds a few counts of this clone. DNA of the CDR3: TGTGCCTGGAGTCCAGACAGTTTCGGAAACACCATATATTTT. Translated: CAWSPDSFGNTIYF. This rearrangement joins TRBV30 to TRBJ1-3, with a possible D match to TRBD1 (5 bases). The germline V gene has CDR1 GTSNPN and CDR2 SVGIG (reference sequence). Trimming pared 2 bases from V and 4 bases from J, leaving 12 bases between. The CDR3 runs 14 residues.

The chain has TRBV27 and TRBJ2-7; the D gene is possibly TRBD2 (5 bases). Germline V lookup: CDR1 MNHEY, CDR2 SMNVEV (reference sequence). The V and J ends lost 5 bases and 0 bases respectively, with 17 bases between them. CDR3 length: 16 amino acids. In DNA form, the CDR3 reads TGTGCCAGCAGTAGATCAACAGTGGGGAGCTCCTACGAGCAGTACTTC. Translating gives CASSRSTVGSSYEQYF.

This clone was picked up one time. The CDR3 is CASSLTGTGEAETQYF. The CDR3 DNA reads TGTGCCAGCAGCTTAACCGGGACAGGGGAAGCAGAGACCCAGTACTTC. J is TRBJ2-5 and V is TRBV5-6, with TRBD1 identical over 10 bases. CDR1 and CDR2 (germline): SGHDT, YYEEEE. The CDR3 runs 16 residues. V lost 2 bases and J lost 4; bases outside the gene matches: 8.

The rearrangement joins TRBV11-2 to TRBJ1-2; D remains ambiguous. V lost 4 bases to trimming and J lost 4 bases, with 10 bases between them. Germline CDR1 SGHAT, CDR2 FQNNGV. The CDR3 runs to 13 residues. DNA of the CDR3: TGTGCCAGCAGCTCGCCCCTCGGCTATGGCTACACCTTC. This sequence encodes CASSSPLGYGYTF.

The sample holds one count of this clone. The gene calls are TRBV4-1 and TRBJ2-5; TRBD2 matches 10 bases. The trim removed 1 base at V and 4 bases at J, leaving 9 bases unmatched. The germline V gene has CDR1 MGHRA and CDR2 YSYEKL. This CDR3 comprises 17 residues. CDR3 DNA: TGCGCCAGCAGCCAAGTGGTTAGCGGGGGGTTAGGAGAGACCCAGTACTTC. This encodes CASSQVVSGGLGETQYF.

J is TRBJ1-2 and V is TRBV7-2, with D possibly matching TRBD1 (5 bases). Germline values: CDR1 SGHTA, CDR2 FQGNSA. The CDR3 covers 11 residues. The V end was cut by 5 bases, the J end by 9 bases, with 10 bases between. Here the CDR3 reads CASSPGLSYTF. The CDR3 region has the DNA TGTGCCAGCAGCCCAGGGTTGAGCTACACCTTC.

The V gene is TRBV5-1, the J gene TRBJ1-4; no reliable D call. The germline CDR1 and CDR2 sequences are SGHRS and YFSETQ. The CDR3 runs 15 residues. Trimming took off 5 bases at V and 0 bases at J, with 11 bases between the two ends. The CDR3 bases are TGCGCCAGCAGATGGGCGGATGCAACTAATGAAAAACTGTTTTTT. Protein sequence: CASRWADATNEKLFF. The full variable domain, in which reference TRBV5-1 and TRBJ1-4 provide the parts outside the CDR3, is KAGVTQTPRYLIKTRGQQVTLSCSPISGHRSVSWYQQTPGQGLQFLFEYFSETQRNKGNFPGRFSGRQFSNSRSEMNVSTLELGDSALYLCASRWADATNEKLFFGSGTQLSVL.

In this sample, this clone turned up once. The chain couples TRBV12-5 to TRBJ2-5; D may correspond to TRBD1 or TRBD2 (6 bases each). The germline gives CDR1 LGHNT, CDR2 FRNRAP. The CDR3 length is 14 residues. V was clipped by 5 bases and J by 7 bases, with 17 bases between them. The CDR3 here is CASGPPGGSATQYF. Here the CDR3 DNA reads TGTGCTAGTGGTCCTCCCGGGGGCTCGGCGACCCAGTACTTC.

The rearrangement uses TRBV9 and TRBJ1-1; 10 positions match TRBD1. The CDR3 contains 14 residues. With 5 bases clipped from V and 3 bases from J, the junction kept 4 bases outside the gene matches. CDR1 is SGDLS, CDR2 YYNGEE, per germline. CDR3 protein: CASSGTGEYTEAFF. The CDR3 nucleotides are TGTGCCAGCAGTGGGACAGGGGAATACACTGAAGCTTTCTTT. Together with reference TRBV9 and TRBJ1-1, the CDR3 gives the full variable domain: DSGVTQTPKHLITATGQRVTLRCSPRSGDLSVYWYQQSLDQGLQFLIQYYNGEERAKGNILERFSAQQFPDLHSELNLSSLELGDSALYFCASSGTGEYTEAFFGQGTRLTVV.

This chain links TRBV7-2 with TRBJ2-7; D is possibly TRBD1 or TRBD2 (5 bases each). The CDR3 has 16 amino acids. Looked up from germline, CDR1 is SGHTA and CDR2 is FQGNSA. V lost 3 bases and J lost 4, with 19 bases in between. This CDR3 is CASSFIPGRVMYEQYF. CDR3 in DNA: TGTGCCAGCAGCTTCATACCGGGACGGGTAATGTACGAGCAGTACTTC.

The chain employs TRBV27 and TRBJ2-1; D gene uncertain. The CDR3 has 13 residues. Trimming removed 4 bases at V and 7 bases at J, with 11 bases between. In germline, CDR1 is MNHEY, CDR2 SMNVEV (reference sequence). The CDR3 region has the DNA TGTGCCAGCAGTTCTCTATCACGGAATGAGCAGTTCTTC. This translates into CASSSLSRNEQFF.

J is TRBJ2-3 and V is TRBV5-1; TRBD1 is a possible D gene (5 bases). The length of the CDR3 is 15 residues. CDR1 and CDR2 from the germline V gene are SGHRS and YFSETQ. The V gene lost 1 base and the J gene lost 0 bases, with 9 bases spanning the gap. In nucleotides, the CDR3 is TGCGCCAGCAGCTTGACAGGCTCGAGCACAGATACGCAGTATTTT. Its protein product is CASSLTGSSTDTQYF.

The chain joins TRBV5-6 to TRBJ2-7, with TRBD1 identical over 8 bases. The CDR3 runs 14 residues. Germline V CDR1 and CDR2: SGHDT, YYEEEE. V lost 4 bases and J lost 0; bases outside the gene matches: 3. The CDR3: CASSKTGDSYEQYF. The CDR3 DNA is TGTGCCAGCAGCAAGACAGGGGACTCCTACGAGCAGTACTTC.

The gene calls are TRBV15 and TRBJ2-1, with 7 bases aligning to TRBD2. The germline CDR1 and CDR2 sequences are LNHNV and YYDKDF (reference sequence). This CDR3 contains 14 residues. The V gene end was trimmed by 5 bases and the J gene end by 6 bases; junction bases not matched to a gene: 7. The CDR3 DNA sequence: TGTGCCACCAGCCTCGGGGGGACCAGCAATGAGCAGTTCTTC. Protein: CATSLGGTSNEQFF.

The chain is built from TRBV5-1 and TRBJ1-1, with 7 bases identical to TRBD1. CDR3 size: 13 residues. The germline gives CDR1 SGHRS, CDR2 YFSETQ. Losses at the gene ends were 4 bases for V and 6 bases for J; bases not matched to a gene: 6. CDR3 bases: TGCGCCAGCAGCGTCCAGGGGGTCCCTGAAGCTTTCTTT. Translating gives CASSVQGVPEAFF.

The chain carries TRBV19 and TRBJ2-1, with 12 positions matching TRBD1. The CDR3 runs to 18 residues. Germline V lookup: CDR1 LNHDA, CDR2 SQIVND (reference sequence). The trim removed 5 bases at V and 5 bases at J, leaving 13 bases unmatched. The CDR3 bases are TGTGCCAGTAGTCGGGACAGGGGGCTCCTCACCAACCACAATGAGCAGTTCTTC. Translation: CASSRDRGLLTNHNEQFF.

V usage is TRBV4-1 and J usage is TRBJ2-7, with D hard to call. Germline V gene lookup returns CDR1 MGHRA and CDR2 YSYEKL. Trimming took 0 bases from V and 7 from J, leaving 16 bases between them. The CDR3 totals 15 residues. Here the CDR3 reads CASSQEAVLPLEQYF. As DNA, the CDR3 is TGCGCCAGCAGCCAAGAAGCAGTCCTTCCGTTGGAGCAGTACTTC.

The CDR3 sequence is CASSLDGRAIYEQYF. The DNA for the CDR3 is TGTGCCAGCAGCTTAGACGGGAGGGCCATCTACGAGCAGTACTTC. The V call is TRBV7-9, the J call TRBJ2-7; TRBD2 matches at 8 bases. Germline loops: CDR1 SEHNR, CDR2 FQNEAQ (reference sequence). Trimming at V came to 1 base and at J to 3 bases, leaving 5 bases not matched to a gene. The CDR3 length is 15 residues.

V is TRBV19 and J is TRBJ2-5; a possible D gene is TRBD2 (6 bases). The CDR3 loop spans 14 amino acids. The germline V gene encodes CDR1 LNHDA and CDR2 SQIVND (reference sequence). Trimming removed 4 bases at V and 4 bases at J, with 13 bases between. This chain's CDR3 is CASSTPGERETQYF. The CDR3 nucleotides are TGTGCCAGTAGTACCCCGGGAGAGAGAGAGACCCAGTACTTC.